The 31 T cell receptor beta chains reported below all come from one sample, sequenced in a study of T-cell reconstitution after alpha-beta-depleted transplantation in children. For TCRbeta, the library was prepared with unique molecular identifiers. From the PCR reads, TCRdb called clonotypes with MiXCR, one entry per CDR3 protein. The sample has hundreds of thousands of distinct CDR3 sequences; about an eighth are singletons. The sequences come from PBMCs, collected before TCRalphabeta/CD19-depleted stem cell transplant. These receptors all come from a girl aged 2 to 10 with congenital amegakaryocytic thrombocytopenia, due to receive a stem cell transplant.

This clonotype was found many times. CDR3 sequence (DNA): TGTGCCAGTTGGGACGGAAGAGAGACCCAGTACTTC. It specifies CASWDGRETQYF. This chain joins TRBV12-3 or TRBV12-4 and TRBJ2-5; D may be TRBD1 or TRBD2 (5 bases each). This CDR3 spans 12 amino acids. V dropped 9 bases and J dropped 4 bases, with 12 bases sitting between them.

In this sample, this clonotype turned up many times. This may stem from a read error, because a much larger clone lies one nucleotide away. The rearrangement uses TRBV7-3 and TRBJ2-2; D gene ambiguous. CDR1 and CDR2 from the germline V gene are SGHTA and FQGTGA. V was shortened by 5 bases and J by 1 base, with 5 bases between the two germline ends. There are 13 residues in the CDR3. The CDR3, as DNA: TGTGCCAGCAGCCTTATGAACACCGGGGAGCTGTTTTTT. Translation gives CASSLMNTGELFF.

This clonotype showed up many times. This chain uses TRBV5-1 with TRBJ2-1; 11 positions agree with TRBD2. V was pared by 3 bases and J by 5 bases, with 1 base of the junction left unmatched. The CDR3 extends over 14 amino acids. Germline V gene lookup returns CDR1 SGHRS and CDR2 YFSETQ. CDR3 in amino acids: CASSWGLADNEQFF. The CDR3 bases are TGCGCCAGCAGCTGGGGACTAGCGGACAATGAGCAGTTCTTC.

In its sample, this clonotype was seen a few times. The chain recombines TRBV12-3 or TRBV12-4 with TRBJ1-4; 10 bases line up with TRBD1. The CDR3 runs 14 residues. V shed 4 bases and J 5 bases; nucleotides not matched to a gene: 1. The CDR3 DNA reads TGTGCCAGCAGTTGGGGACAGGGGAATGAAAAACTGTTTTTT. Translation gives CASSWGQGNEKLFF.

Many counts were recorded for this clonotype. The rearrangement links TRBV7-9 to TRBJ1-1; 8 bases fit TRBD1. The V gene end was trimmed by 1 base and the J gene end by 5 bases; junction bases not matched to a gene: 0. The length of the CDR3 is 13 residues. CDR1 is SEHNR and CDR2 is FQNEAQ in the germline V gene (reference sequence). CDR3 DNA sequence: TGTGCCAGCAGCTTAGGGACAGGGACTGAAGCTTTCTTT. This codes for CASSLGTGTEAFF.

In its sample, this clonotype was seen a few times. CDR3 protein: CASSRNLEPGNEQFF. The CDR3 bases are TGCGCCAGCAGCCGCAATTTAGAGCCGGGCAATGAGCAGTTCTTC. The rearrangement links TRBV5-1 to TRBJ2-1; unclear D gene. Trimming removed 4 bases from V and 6 bases from J, with 17 bases in between. The CDR3 sequence is 15 residues long. Looked up from germline, CDR1 is SGHRS and CDR2 is YFSETQ.

This clonotype was seen a handful of times. The J gene is TRBJ2-5, the V gene TRBV27; 8 positions match TRBD1. The CDR3 has 15 amino acids. The germline gives CDR1 MNHEY, CDR2 SMNVEV (reference sequence). The V gene end was trimmed by 6 bases and the J gene end by 4 bases; junction bases not matched to a gene: 10. For the CDR3, the DNA is TGTGCCAGCAGAAGACAGGGGAGGAACAGAGAGACCCAGTACTTC. This encodes CASRRQGRNRETQYF.

This clonotype was seen ten or more times. The V call is TRBV9, the J call TRBJ2-7; 10 nucleotides agree with TRBD2. Germline lookup yields CDR1 SGDLS and CDR2 YYNGEE. This CDR3 region has 15 residues. J was trimmed by 5 bases and V by 4 bases; bases with no gene match: 9. Written as DNA, the CDR3 is TGTGCCAGCAGCACACGAACTAGCGGGATCGACGAGCAGTACTTC. Translating it yields CASSTRTSGIDEQYF.

Many counts were recorded for this clonotype. The chain joins TRBV10-3 to TRBJ2-3; D is unclear. CDR1 and CDR2 (germline): ENHRY, SYGVKD. Trimming shortened V by 2 bases and J by 7 bases, and 7 bases separated the two germline ends. CDR3 length equals 12 residues. This CDR3 reads CAISEAGYTQYF. The CDR3 DNA reads as TGTGCCATCAGTGAGGCAGGATATACGCAGTATTTT.

This clonotype was seen a handful of times. This sequence joins TRBV14 and TRBJ2-7; tentative D call: TRBD2 (5 bases). CDR3 length equals 14 residues. Germline loops: CDR1 SGHDN, CDR2 FVKESK. V lost 0 bases and J lost 5, with 11 bases in between. The CDR3 reads CASSQDPLLDEQYF. The CDR3 nucleotides read TGTGCCAGCAGCCAAGATCCCCTACTAGACGAGCAGTACTTC.

This clonotype was seen many times. The rearrangement uses TRBV12-3 or TRBV12-4 and TRBJ2-1, with 11 bases fitting TRBD2. V was clipped by 5 bases and J by 6 bases; unmatched bases: 15. The CDR3 is 18 amino acids. Here the CDR3 DNA reads TGTGCCAGCAGTATGGGTACTAGCGGGAGTTTCGCGGGCAATGAGCAGTTCTTC. This translates into CASSMGTSGSFAGNEQFF.

This clonotype showed up just a few times. V and J are TRBV5-1 and TRBJ2-7, with D tentatively TRBD1 or TRBD2 (5 bases each). Germline CDR1 reads SGHRS; CDR2 reads YFSETQ. V lost 1 base and J 4 bases, leaving 15 bases between the germline ends. The CDR3 totals 15 residues. CDR3 in amino acids: CASSLTGPGSYEQYF. DNA of the CDR3: TGCGCCAGCAGCTTGACAGGACCAGGGAGTTACGAGCAGTACTTC.

This clonotype was picked up a small number of times. The rearrangement uses TRBV3-1 and TRBJ2-2; 9 bases align to TRBD2. CDR1 and CDR2 (germline): LGHDT, YNNKEL (reference sequence). V was pared by 0 bases and J by 6 bases, with 8 bases of the junction left unmatched. This CDR3 has 17 amino acids. In DNA form, the CDR3 reads TGTGCCAGCAGCCAAGAACAGACTAGCGGCCTCCCCGGGGAGCTGTTTTTT. This gives the protein CASSQEQTSGLPGELFF.

This rearrangement joins TRBV3-1 to TRBJ2-4; 11 nucleotides align to TRBD2. The germline V gene has CDR1 LGHDT and CDR2 YNNKEL (reference sequence). V lost 4 bases to trimming and J lost 1 base; unmatched junction nucleotides: 9. This CDR3 spans 18 amino acids. CDR3 region: CASSPKTSGSNAKNIQYF. The CDR3, as DNA: TGTGCCAGCAGCCCGAAAACTAGCGGGAGTAACGCCAAAAACATTCAGTACTTC.

This clonotype has at least ten counts. The V and J genes are TRBV15 and TRBJ1-1; no firm D call. CDR1 and CDR2 (germline): LNHNV, YYDKDF (reference sequence). CDR3 length: 14 residues. V lost 0 bases to trimming and J lost 4 bases, with 9 bases between them. CDR3 coding DNA: TGTGCCACCAGCAGAGATTACGGGAGCACTGAAGCTTTCTTT. Translating it yields CATSRDYGSTEAFF.

This clonotype has a count of ten or more. This chain connects TRBV20-1 to TRBJ1-1, with D possibly matching TRBD1 (5 bases). The CDR3 totals 13 residues. Germline values: CDR1 DFQATT, CDR2 SNEGSKA (reference sequence). Trimming shortened V by 6 bases and J by 0 bases, and 11 bases separated the two germline ends. The CDR3 loop is CSAEGPMNTEAFF. In DNA, the CDR3 is TGCAGTGCCGAGGGGCCGATGAACACTGAAGCTTTCTTT.

This chain uses TRBV11-2 with TRBJ1-3; D gene uncertain. The germline V and J ends were trimmed by 4 bases and 2 bases, with 9 bases remaining between them. There are 14 residues in the CDR3. CDR1 is SGHAT and CDR2 is FQNNGV in the germline V gene. CDR3 protein: CASSSWGTGNTIYF. DNA of the CDR3: TGTGCCAGCAGCTCATGGGGAACTGGAAACACCATATATTTT.

This clonotype appeared many times. The chain couples TRBV12-3 or TRBV12-4 to TRBJ2-1; no firm D call. Trimming took 3 bases from V and 2 from J, leaving 2 bases between them. This CDR3 is built from 12 residues. In DNA, the CDR3 is TGTGCCAGCAGTTTTGCCTACAATGAGCAGTTCTTC. It yields the protein CASSFAYNEQFF.

The chain is built from TRBV3-1 and TRBJ2-7; the D call may be TRBD1 or TRBD2 (5 bases each). The germline CDR1 and CDR2 sequences are LGHDT and YNNKEL (reference sequence). V was cut by 1 base and J by 3 bases, with 13 bases left in between. The CDR3 sequence is 15 residues long. DNA for the CDR3: TGTGCCAGCAGCCAAGCCCCGGGACCCAGCTACGAGCAGTACTTC. It yields the protein CASSQAPGPSYEQYF.

This clonotype occurred many times. This CDR3 reads CSARKGGLGNQPQHF. In nucleotides, the CDR3 is TGCAGTGCTCGAAAAGGGGGCCTGGGCAATCAGCCCCAGCATTTT. The chain links TRBV20-1 to TRBJ1-5; 7 bases are a match to TRBD1. The CDR3 runs to 15 residues. V trimming: 5 bases; J trimming: 2 bases; junction bases outside the gene matches: 9. Germline V gene sequence: CDR1 DFQATT, CDR2 SNEGSKA (reference sequence).

In this sample, this clonotype turned up a few times. This chain connects TRBV14 to TRBJ2-7, with 7 bases that match TRBD1. With V trimmed by 3 bases and J by 3 bases, 11 bases remained unmatched. CDR1 and CDR2 (germline): SGHDN, FVKESK. The CDR3 extends over 16 amino acids. The CDR3 is CASSHLDRANNYEQYF. CDR3 bases: TGTGCCAGCAGCCACCTAGACAGGGCTAATAACTACGAGCAGTACTTC.

This clonotype was recorded at least ten times. This chain joins TRBV20-1 and TRBJ2-3, with 9 bases lining up with TRBD2. Germline trimming cut 3 bases from V and 1 base from J; bases unmatched to any gene: 8. Germline CDR1 is DFQATT and CDR2 is SNEGSKA (reference sequence). The CDR3 spans 16 residues. As DNA, the CDR3 is TGCAGTGCTAGCCCCTCGCGGGAGGGTGGCACAGATACGCAGTATTTT. It yields the protein CSASPSREGGTDTQYF.

This clonotype was seen a handful of times. The gene calls are TRBV5-5 and TRBJ2-1, with a tentative D call TRBD1 (6 bases). This CDR3 is built from 13 residues. Germline loops: CDR1 SGHKS, CDR2 YYEKEE (reference sequence). V was cut by 0 bases and J by 7 bases, with 8 bases left in between. This chain's CDR3 is CASSLATGNEQFF. DNA for the CDR3: TGTGCCAGCAGCTTGGCGACAGGTAATGAGCAGTTCTTC.

In this sample, this clonotype turned up many times. V and J are TRBV7-2 and TRBJ1-1; D not resolved. CDR1 SGHTA and CDR2 FQGNSA come from the germline V gene. CDR3 length: 15 residues. The germline V and J ends were trimmed by 1 base and 2 bases, with 11 bases remaining between them. CDR3 sequence: CASSLVVFDNTEAFF. CDR3 nucleotide sequence: TGTGCCAGCAGCTTAGTGGTATTCGATAACACTGAAGCTTTCTTT.

On this clonotype: This sequence may be a read error, since a much larger clone differs from it by one base. The DNA for the CDR3 is TGTGCCAGCACTTCCTACGAGCAGTACTTC. This gives the protein CASTSYEQYF. The V and J genes are TRBV6-1 and TRBJ2-7; no clear D gene. The germline V and J ends were trimmed by 7 bases and 1 base, with 2 bases remaining between them. The CDR3 is made up of 10 amino acids. Germline lookup yields CDR1 MNHNS and CDR2 SASEGT.

The chain links TRBV15 to TRBJ2-7; TRBD2 might be the D (6 bases). Trimming took 0 bases from V and 2 from J, leaving 11 bases between them. Per germline, CDR1 LNHNV and CDR2 YYDKDF (reference sequence). The CDR3 covers 15 residues. In DNA form, the CDR3 reads TGTGCCACCAGCAGAGATCGGGAGAAAGCCTACGAGCAGTACTTC. Its protein is CATSRDREKAYEQYF.

This clonotype occurred many times. This chain links TRBV12-3 or TRBV12-4 with TRBJ1-3; D is undetermined. V lost 8 bases, J lost 0 bases, and 8 bases lay in between. The CDR3 is made up of 13 amino acids. CDR3 protein: CASHYVSGNTIYF. CDR3 bases: TGTGCCAGCCACTACGTCTCTGGAAACACCATATATTTT.

This clonotype was observed a handful of times. The rearrangement links TRBV20-1 to TRBJ2-7; maybe TRBD2 (6 bases). The V gene's germline CDR1 is DFQATT and CDR2 SNEGSKA (reference sequence). This CDR3 is 13 amino acids long. The CDR3 DNA is TGCACCCCCAGGGACTTGGCCTCCTACGAGCAGTACTTC. Encoded protein: CTPRDLASYEQYF.

The chain employs TRBV7-9 and TRBJ1-1; 7 nucleotides align to TRBD1. Per the germline V gene, CDR1 is SEHNR and CDR2 is FQNEAQ (reference sequence). The J segment lost 0 bases and the V segment lost 1 base, leaving 2 bases of the junction unmatched. The CDR3 length is 15 residues. The DNA of the CDR3 is TGTGCCAGCAGCTTAGTTGGGACAGTGAACACTGAAGCTTTCTTT. Protein: CASSLVGTVNTEAFF.

In its sample, this clonotype was seen many times. V gene TRBV29-1 combines with J gene TRBJ2-7; D ambiguous. V lost 6 bases and J 1 base, leaving 13 bases between the germline ends. The V gene's germline CDR1 is SQVTM and CDR2 ANQGSEA. This CDR3 comprises 13 residues. The CDR3 DNA is TGCAGCGTGACCTCGTCCCAATCCTACGAGCAGTACTTC. Its protein product is CSVTSSQSYEQYF.

This clonotype was picked up many times. As DNA, the CDR3 is TGCAGTGCTAGAGGGCAGCTCTACGAGCAGTACTTC. Translation: CSARGQLYEQYF. The rearrangement uses TRBV20-1 and TRBJ2-7; no definite D call. The V gene's germline CDR1 is DFQATT and CDR2 SNEGSKA (reference sequence). Trimming left V 1 base short and J 3 bases short, with 7 bases between. CDR3 length equals 12 residues.